These 5 T cell receptor beta chains originate from one sample sequenced in a study of T cells in Graves' hyperthyroidism and ophthalmopathy (dated by TCRdb to between 2019 and 2020). Library preparation employed multiplex PCR. TCRdb records Illumina HiSeq 2000 as the sequencer. The TCR beta CDR3 regions were amplified from the RNA transcripts. For the first round of RT-PCR on the TCR CDR3, the HTBI primer set was used together with the Qiagen OneStep RT-PCR kit. TCRdb itself trimmed the public reads at Q25 with fastp, ran MiXCR and retained productive beta chains. Rows with one shared CDR3 protein collapse into an entry with the most common genes and DNA. This sample has about 640,000 distinct CDR3 sequences in its table, and roughly 20% of those were observed once. 34% of the sample rests with the top ten. Material: blood. The receptors here all came from a man aged 30 to 39 with Graves' ophthalmopathy.

Remarks on this clonotype: With a much larger clone just one base away, this may be a read error. The genes are TRBV6-9 and TRBJ2-7; 8 bases map to TRBD2. Germline CDR1 is MNHGY and CDR2 is SVAAGI. This CDR3 spans 14 amino acids. V lost 3 bases to trimming and J lost 1 base; unmatched junction nucleotides: 2. The CDR3 reads CASSYGGASYEQYF. The CDR3 DNA reads TGTGCCAGCAGTTACGGGGGGGCTTCCTACGAGCAGTACTTC.

This clonotype was seen more than once but under ten times. This chain uses TRBV7-2 with TRBJ1-6, with D hard to call. The CDR3 sequence is 12 residues long. The V gene's germline CDR1 is SGHTA and CDR2 FQGNSA. Trimming cost V 2 bases and J 10 bases, with 6 bases left between them. CDR3 loop: CASSLSWSPLHF. CDR3 DNA sequence: TGTGCCAGCAGCTTAAGTTGGTCACCCCTCCACTTT.

The chain couples TRBV7-9 to TRBJ1-5; D is undetermined. CDR1 and CDR2 (germline): SEHNR, FQNEAQ (reference sequence). The germline V and J ends were trimmed by 1 base and 4 bases, with 11 bases remaining between them. CDR3 size: 15 residues. The CDR3 region is CASSLEGLQNQPQHF. DNA of the CDR3: TGTGCCAGCAGCTTAGAGGGTTTACAGAATCAGCCCCAGCATTTT.

To note about this clonotype: Relative to the germline gene, one junction end is altered; a read error may explain this. This chain uses TRBV4-1 with TRBJ2-3, with 7 bases identical to TRBD1. The CDR3 covers 17 residues. Germline V lookup: CDR1 MGHRA, CDR2 YSYEKL. CDR3 protein: CASNQDRRGRMTDTQYF. In DNA, the CDR3 is TGTGCCAGCAACCAAGATCGTAGGGGGCGCATGACAGATACGCAGTATTTT.

This clonotype has a count of ten or more. In DNA form, the CDR3 reads TGTGCCAGCAGCCCAGGGACCGGGACTCTCAATGAGCAGTTCTTC. Translating gives CASSPGTGTLNEQFF. The J gene is TRBJ2-1, the V gene TRBV7-9; a weak D match, TRBD2 (6 bases). The germline CDR1 and CDR2 sequences are SEHNR and FQNEAQ (reference sequence). V lost 5 bases to trimming and J lost 6 bases, with 17 bases between them. The CDR3 has 15 residues.